What follows are 25 T cell receptor beta chains derived from one specimen sequenced in a study of shared clonotypes between healthy human individuals. This table comes from immunoSEQ multiplex PCR, and its TCRdb copy is limited to in-frame clones, with some not included. This sample has roughly 1.4 million clones, with just under 99% found just once. Sequences were obtained from naive CD4+ T cells sorted from blood. Regarding subset: CD45RA+ positively selected. The receptors derive from a man aged 25-45 years in good health.

The gene calls are TRBV7-2 and TRBJ2-1; 7 nucleotides match TRBD2. Germline V gene data show CDR1 as SGHTA and CDR2 as FQGNSA. Trimming removed 4 bases from V and 7 bases from J; junction bases left unmatched: 10. The CDR3 extends over 15 amino acids. Here the CDR3 reads CASSWRQRGRNEQFF. The CDR3 nucleotides read TGTGCCAGCAGCTGGAGACAGCGGGGAAGGAATGAGCAGTTCTTC. The full variable domain, in which reference TRBV7-2 and TRBJ2-1 provide the parts outside the CDR3, is GAGVSQSPSNKVTEKGKDVELRCDPISGHTALYWYRQSLGQGLEFLIYFQGNSAPDKSGLPSDRFSAERTGGSVSTLTIQRTQQEDSAVYLCASSWRQRGRNEQFFGPGTRLTVL.

The chain joins TRBV28 to TRBJ1-4; 9 bases agree with TRBD1. This CDR3 is built from 18 residues. Losses at the gene ends were 2 bases for V and 0 bases for J; bases not matched to a gene: 7. The germline V gene encodes CDR1 MDHEN and CDR2 SYDVKM. CDR3 DNA sequence: TGTGCCAGCAGTTTACCGGGACAGGGTGTGCCAACTAATGAAAAACTGTTTTTT. Protein sequence: CASSLPGQGVPTNEKLFF.

V gene TRBV5-1 combines with J gene TRBJ2-3; the match to TRBD1 covers 8 bases. The CDR3 runs to 14 residues. The V and J ends lost 7 bases and 2 bases, in that order; junction bases with no gene match: 6. In germline, CDR1 is SGHRS, CDR2 YFSETQ. This CDR3 is CASFSTGATDTQYF. In DNA, the CDR3 is TGCGCCAGCTTTTCGACAGGGGCCACAGATACGCAGTATTTT.

This clone is a singleton in its sample. J is TRBJ2-5 and V is TRBV6-5; 9 bases match TRBD2. CDR3 length: 16 residues. Germline CDR1 MNHEY, CDR2 SVGAGI. V shed 2 bases, J shed 4 bases, and the junction held 8 bases outside the gene matches. Here the CDR3 reads CASSYTGLAFGETQYF. In DNA form, the CDR3 reads TGTGCCAGCAGTTACACCGGACTAGCGTTCGGAGAGACCCAGTACTTC.

About this clone itself: Other DNA sequences of this sample code for an identical CDR3. The chain is built from TRBV15 and TRBJ1-1; no reliable D call. Trimming removed 1 base at V and 2 bases at J, with 5 bases between. The CDR3 extends over 13 amino acids. Germline V gene lookup returns CDR1 LNHNV and CDR2 YYDKDF (reference sequence). CDR3 sequence reads: CATSRGVNTEAFF. CDR3 DNA sequence: TGTGCCACCAGCAGAGGCGTAAACACTGAAGCTTTCTTT.

Written as DNA, the CDR3 is TGTGCCAGCAGATTACGACTAGCGGGAGTAGCCGGGGAGCTGTTTTTT. It codes for CASRLRLAGVAGELFF. The J gene is TRBJ2-2, the V gene TRBV5-5; 12 bases are shared with TRBD2. The V and J ends lost 5 bases and 6 bases, in that order; junction bases with no gene match: 8. The length of the CDR3 is 16 residues. The germline V gene has CDR1 SGHKS and CDR2 YYEKEE (reference sequence).

The chain joins TRBV30 to TRBJ1-2; D is perhaps TRBD1 (6 bases). Germline V gene lookup returns CDR1 GTSNPN and CDR2 SVGIG (reference sequence). V lost 4 bases and J 8 bases, leaving 17 bases between the germline ends. This CDR3 spans 13 amino acids. The DNA of the CDR3 is TGTGCCTGGACCCTCGGGGACATTGGAGGCTACACCTTC. Encoded protein: CAWTLGDIGGYTF.

This clone was seen a few times. The chain combines TRBV5-4 with TRBJ2-7, with 8 bases lining up with TRBD1. Germline values: CDR1 SGHNT, CDR2 YYREEE (reference sequence). This CDR3 region has 13 residues. The ends lost 8 bases at V and 5 bases at J; junction bases unmatched: 9. In nucleotides, the CDR3 is TGTGCCAGTCAGAAGGCAGGGGGCAACGAGCAGTACTTC. It translates to CASQKAGGNEQYF.

The chain links TRBV7-9 to TRBJ2-1; D could derive from TRBD1 or TRBD2 (5 bases each). CDR3 length: 15 amino acids. Trimming took 5 bases from V and 2 from J, leaving 13 bases between them. The germline gives CDR1 SEHNR, CDR2 FQNEAQ (reference sequence). CDR3 sequence reads: CASSPGTKTYNEQFF. The CDR3 DNA follows: TGTGCCAGCAGCCCCGGGACCAAAACCTACAATGAGCAGTTCTTC. The variable domain in full, completed from reference TRBV7-9 and TRBJ2-1, reads DTGVSQNPRHKITKRGQNVTFRCDPISEHNRLYWYRQTLGQGPEFLTYFQNEAQLEKSRLLSDRFSAERPKGSFSTLEIQRTEQGDSAMYLCASSPGTKTYNEQFFGPGTRLTVL.

The CDR3 region is CASSPRAGGSYEQYF. The CDR3 region has the DNA TGCGCCAGCAGCCCGAGGGCGGGAGGGTCCTACGAGCAGTACTTC. The chain combines TRBV5-1 with TRBJ2-7, with TRBD2 matching 9 bases. V was pared by 4 bases and J by 1 base, with 6 bases of the junction left unmatched. Germline-derived CDR1 and CDR2 are SGHRS and YFSETQ. The CDR3 is 15 residues long.

This chain connects TRBV6-4 to TRBJ1-2, with TRBD1 matching 7 bases. This CDR3 has 14 amino acids. With 6 bases clipped from V and 7 bases from J, the junction kept 11 bases outside the gene matches. Germline CDR1 and CDR2: MRHNA and SNTAGT. CDR3 coding DNA: TGTGCCAGCAGACCTTCCGGGACAGCTTTTGGCTACACCTTC. This sequence encodes CASRPSGTAFGYTF.

The chain combines TRBV6-4 with TRBJ2-5; D possibly corresponds to TRBD1 (7 bases). Germline lookup yields CDR1 MRHNA and CDR2 SNTAGT. The V gene lost 1 base and the J gene lost 5 bases, with 11 bases spanning the gap. The CDR3 is 14 residues long. CDR3 bases: TGTGCCAGCAGTGACTATGCAGGGGGGGAGACCCAGTACTTC. Protein sequence: CASSDYAGGETQYF.

This clone was detected only once. The chain uses TRBV29-1 and TRBJ2-7; no clear D gene. With 4 bases removed from V and 2 bases from J, the gap between germline ends came to 9 bases. The CDR3 runs 12 residues. Germline V CDR1 and CDR2: SQVTM, ANQGSEA. The CDR3 sequence is CSVGYDTYEQYF. The CDR3 bases are TGCAGCGTTGGGTACGATACCTACGAGCAGTACTTC.

The chain carries TRBV28 and TRBJ2-2; 12 bases line up with TRBD1. This CDR3 is built from 16 residues. From germline, CDR1 is MDHEN and CDR2 SYDVKM. Unmatched junction bases numbered 9, after V lost 5 bases and J lost 8 bases. CDR3 bases: TGTGCCAGCAGTACACCCGGGACAGGGGGCGCGGGGGAGCTGTTTTTT. It specifies CASSTPGTGGAGELFF.

V and J are TRBV7-2 and TRBJ2-2; the D gene could be TRBD1 or TRBD2 (5 bases each). The CDR3 length is 15 residues. Germline loops: CDR1 SGHTA, CDR2 FQGNSA. As DNA, the CDR3 is TGTGGGGTATCGGCGGGCAGGGCTAACACCGGGGAGCTGTTTTTT. Translation gives CGVSAGRANTGELFF.

The chain employs TRBV30 and TRBJ1-4; tentatively, D is TRBD1 (5 bases). CDR1 and CDR2 from the germline V gene are GTSNPN and SVGIG (reference sequence). The V and J ends lost 2 bases and 7 bases respectively, with 14 bases between them. The CDR3 is made up of 14 amino acids. The CDR3 is CAWSWAGPSEKLFF. The DNA of the CDR3 is TGTGCCTGGAGTTGGGCAGGGCCCAGTGAAAAACTGTTTTTT.

V gene TRBV6-5 combines with J gene TRBJ2-5, with 7 nucleotides matching TRBD1. The CDR3 is 16 amino acids. The V segment lost 2 bases and the J segment 1 base; nucleotides outside the gene matches: 7. Germline-derived CDR1 and CDR2 are MNHEY and SVGAGI. CDR3 nucleotides: TGTGCCAGCAGTTACCAAAGAGGGGGCGGCCAAGAGACCCAGTACTTC. Translating gives CASSYQRGGGQETQYF.

This chain connects TRBV2 to TRBJ2-5, with TRBD1 matching 12 bases. The V and J ends lost 8 bases and 5 bases, in that order; junction bases with no gene match: 3. CDR3 size: 13 residues. Germline V gene data show CDR1 as SNHLY and CDR2 as FYNNEI. DNA for the CDR3: TGTGCCAGCGGGGGACAGGGGGCGGAGACCCAGTACTTC. Amino acids: CASGGQGAETQYF. The whole variable domain, filled in from reference TRBV2 and TRBJ2-5, reads EPEVTQTPSHQVTQMGQEVILRCVPISNHLYFYWYRQILGQKVEFLVSFYNNEISEKSEIFDDQFSVERPDGSNFTLKIRSTKLEDSAMYFCASGGQGAETQYFGPGTRLLVL.

Points on this clone: Other DNA sequences within the sample encode an identical CDR3. The DNA for the CDR3 is TGTGCCTGGAGTTCGACAGGGGGCAGCAATCAGCCCCAGCATTTT. Translation: CAWSSTGGSNQPQHF. The V call is TRBV30, the J call TRBJ1-5, with TRBD1 matching over 10 bases. V dropped 2 bases and J dropped 1; count of bases not matched to a gene: 2. The CDR3 runs 15 residues. CDR1 and CDR2 (germline): GTSNPN, SVGIG (reference sequence).

V is TRBV6-5 and J is TRBJ2-7, with TRBD1 identical over 7 bases. CDR1 is MNHEY and CDR2 is SVGAGI in the germline V gene. The CDR3 loop spans 14 amino acids. The V gene end was trimmed by 0 bases and the J gene end by 5 bases; junction bases not matched to a gene: 4. CDR3 sequence: CASSYSTGRNEQYF. The DNA for the CDR3 is TGTGCCAGCAGTTACTCGACAGGGAGAAACGAGCAGTACTTC.

V usage is TRBV7-8 and J usage is TRBJ2-7, with TRBD1 identical over 11 bases. The junction had 6 bases not matched to a gene; V was cut back by 6 bases and J by 2 bases. This CDR3 region has 15 residues. In germline, CDR1 is SGHVS, CDR2 FQNEAQ. The CDR3 region is CASRQQDRGPYEQYF. CDR3 sequence (DNA): TGTGCCAGCAGACAACAGGACAGGGGGCCCTACGAGCAGTACTTC.

As for this clone: Distinct nucleotide sequences in the sample also encode this CDR3. CDR3 in amino acids: CASSVDRGSYNEQFF. The CDR3 DNA is TGTGCCAGCAGCGTAGATCGAGGGTCCTACAATGAGCAGTTCTTC. The chain couples TRBV9 to TRBJ2-1, with D perhaps TRBD2 (5 bases). Trimming pared 0 bases from V and 1 base from J, leaving 8 bases between. CDR3 size: 15 residues. Germline values: CDR1 SGDLS, CDR2 YYNGEE.

The V and J genes are TRBV19 and TRBJ2-3, with D perhaps matching TRBD1 (5 bases). The CDR3 contains 16 residues. CDR1 and CDR2 (germline): LNHDA, SQIVND (reference sequence). V was cut by 3 bases and J by 2 bases, with 15 bases left in between. CDR3 sequence: CASSIVGRRLTDTQYF. DNA of the CDR3: TGTGCCAGTAGTATTGTGGGGCGGAGACTCACAGATACGCAGTATTTT.

This chain joins TRBV2 and TRBJ2-6; TRBD1 matches at 11 bases. Per germline, CDR1 SNHLY and CDR2 FYNNEI. The CDR3 runs to 17 residues. Germline trimming cut 7 bases from V and 0 bases from J; bases unmatched to any gene: 5. The CDR3 reads CASMDRGPLSGANVLTF. The CDR3 region has the DNA TGTGCCAGCATGGACAGGGGGCCCCTCTCTGGGGCCAACGTCCTGACTTTC.

The V call is TRBV29-1, the J call TRBJ2-3, with TRBD1 matching 7 bases. CDR1 is SQVTM, CDR2 ANQGSEA, per germline. The CDR3 contains 12 residues. J lost 4 bases, V lost 5 bases, and 3 bases had no gene match. CDR3 in DNA: TGCAGCGTTAGACAGGGCGCAGATACGCAGTATTTT. This codes for CSVRQGADTQYF.